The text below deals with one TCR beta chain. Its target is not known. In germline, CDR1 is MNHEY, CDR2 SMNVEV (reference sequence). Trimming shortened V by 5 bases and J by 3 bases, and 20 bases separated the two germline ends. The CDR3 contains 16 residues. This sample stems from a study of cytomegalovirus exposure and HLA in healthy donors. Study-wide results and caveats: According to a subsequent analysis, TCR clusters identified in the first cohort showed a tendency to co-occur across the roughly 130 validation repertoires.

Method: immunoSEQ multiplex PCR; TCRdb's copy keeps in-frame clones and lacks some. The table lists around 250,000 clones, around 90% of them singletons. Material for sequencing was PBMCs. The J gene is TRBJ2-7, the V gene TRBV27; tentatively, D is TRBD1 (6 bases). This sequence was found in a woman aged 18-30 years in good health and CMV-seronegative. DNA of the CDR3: TGTGCCAGCAGTCCCAGCAGGGGTCCGGCTTACTACGAGCAGTACTTC. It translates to CASSPSRGPAYYEQYF.